This paragraph covers one T cell receptor (beta chain) sequence. Antigen unknown. Trimming shortened V by 0 bases and J by 1 base, and 7 bases separated the two germline ends. Looked up from germline, CDR1 is SGHDT and CDR2 is YYEEEE. The CDR3 length is 15 residues. Clones were read by immunoSEQ multiplex PCR, and TCRdb kept only the in-frame ones, dropping some. The sample lists around 1,000,000 clones, 60% to 80% occurring once. These data originate in a study of shared clonotypes between healthy human individuals. Study results and limitations: In having few donors, the study represented limited genetic and exposure-history diversity.

Source material: memory CD4+ T cells from PBMCs. Noted subset: CD45RA-negative fraction. The chain carries TRBV5-6 and TRBJ2-2, with unresolved D. The receptor comes from a man aged 18 to 35 in good health. Some clones in this sample may be carry-over from other donors' samples. This CDR3 reads CASSLEARNTGELFF. CDR3 in DNA: TGTGCCAGCAGCTTGGAGGCCAGGAACACCGGGGAGCTGTTTTTT.